The rows below give T cell receptor beta chains drawn from one sample of a study of T cells after yellow fever vaccination. One entry per CDR3 protein, called by TCRdb with MiXCR from the 5' RACE reads. The table shows over 45,000 distinct CDR3 sequences, with roughly 6.9% occurring only once. Sample: CD8+ T cells sorted from PBMCs, taken on the day of the first yellow fever vaccination. Receptor source: a man between 18 and 29 years old who received the YFV17D yellow fever vaccine. CDR3s include the opening cysteine and the closing phenylalanine or tryptophan. Fields, in order: clone size, J gene, D gene, V gene, CDR3 protein, CDR3 DNA. A D gene is named only where the DNA matches it firmly. Size tells how often a clone was seen (once, few, many) or the class of an expanded clone, and some rows leave it out.

many TRBJ1-1 . TRBV4-1 CASSRGGPSRVVEAFF TGCGCCAGCAGCCGCGGGGGGCCTTCGCGGGTCGTGGAAGCTTTCTTT
. TRBJ2-2 TRBD2 TRBV4-2 CASSQGSGGGELFF TGTGCCAGCAGCCAAGGTTCGGGAGGCGGGGAGCTGTTTTTT
few TRBJ2-3 TRBD2 TRBV6-4 CASSDSASGSTDTQYF TGTGCCAGCAGTGACTCGGCTAGCGGGAGCACAGATACGCAGTATTTT
many TRBJ2-5 . TRBV29-1 CSVDRREETQYF TGCAGCGTTGACCGACGGGAAGAGACCCAGTACTTC
few TRBJ1-2 . TRBV9 CASSDNLIEPGYTF TGTGCCAGCAGCGATAACCTCATCGAGCCTGGCTACACCTTC
. TRBJ2-5 . TRBV6-1 CASGALRDTEYQETQYF TGTGCCAGCGGGGCTTTAAGGGACACCGAATACCAAGAGACCCAGTACTTC
. TRBJ2-1 . TRBV6-2/TRBV6-3 CASSTNNEQFF TGTGCCAGCAGCACCAACAATGAGCAGTTCTTC
many TRBJ2-2 . TRBV14 CASSRRQLPPTGELFF TGTGCCAGCAGCCGCCGACAGCTTCCTCCAACCGGGGAGCTGTTTTTT
many TRBJ2-5 TRBD1 TRBV12-3/TRBV12-4 CASSRRQGQETQYF TGTGCCAGCAGTCGCAGACAGGGGCAAGAGACCCAGTACTTC
many TRBJ1-5 TRBD1 TRBV7-8 CASSPRDRLSNQPQHF TGTGCCAGCAGCCCCCGGGACAGGCTTAGCAATCAGCCCCAGCATTTT
. TRBJ2-5 . TRBV29-1 CSARPSGRLQETQYF TGCAGCGCCAGACCCTCAGGGCGACTTCAAGAGACCCAGTACTTC
. TRBJ2-1 . TRBV15 CATSRDLGINEQFF TGTGCCACCAGCAGAGATTTGGGCATCAATGAGCAGTTCTTC
. TRBJ2-1 . TRBV6-2/TRBV6-3 CASSYSTEPNNEQFF TGTGCCAGCAGTTACTCGACGGAGCCAAACAATGAGCAGTTCTTC
many TRBJ2-3 . TRBV20-1 CSAREADGGPTLITDTQYF TGCAGTGCTAGAGAGGCGGACGGGGGGCCTACCCTTATCACAGATACGCAGTATTTT
. TRBJ1-5 . TRBV20-1 CSARDGGENQPQHF TGCAGTGCTAGAGATGGTGGCGAGAATCAGCCCCAGCATTTT
many TRBJ1-5 . TRBV12-3/TRBV12-4 CASSFVGGANQPQHF TGTGCCAGCAGTTTTGTGGGAGGCGCAAATCAGCCCCAGCATTTT
many TRBJ2-7 TRBD1 TRBV5-1 CASSPTGSYEQYF TGCGCCAGCAGCCCGACAGGGAGCTACGAGCAGTACTTC
many TRBJ2-1 . TRBV10-2 CASSDGSSYNEQFF TGCGCCAGCAGTGACGGAAGCTCCTACAATGAGCAGTTCTTC
many TRBJ2-3 . TRBV4-2 CASSQEGGPTDTQYF TGTGCCAGCAGCCAAGAAGGGGGACCCACAGATACGCAGTATTTT
. TRBJ1-2 . TRBV5-4 CASSLGSLLHQLPPPNYGYTF TGTGCCAGCAGCTTGGGCTCCCTGCTACACCAACTCCCGCCTCCTAACTATGGCTACACCTTC
few TRBJ2-1 . TRBV4-1 CASSPTRGVNYNEQFF TGCGCCAGCAGCCCCACTAGGGGGGTAAACTACAATGAGCAGTTCTTC
. TRBJ1-1 . TRBV6-2/TRBV6-3 CASSYSKERENTEAFF TGTGCCAGCAGTTACTCGAAGGAACGGGAGAACACTGAAGCTTTCTTT
many TRBJ2-1 . TRBV14 CASSQGQPEQFF TGTGCCAGCAGCCAAGGACAGCCAGAGCAGTTCTTC
few TRBJ2-5 . TRBV4-1 CASSQDRNQETQYF TGCGCCAGCAGCCAAGATCGGAACCAAGAGACCCAGTACTTC
. TRBJ2-1 . TRBV7-9 CASSPRSGPRYNEQFF TGTGCCAGCAGTCCCCGGTCGGGACCGAGATACAATGAGCAGTTCTTC
. TRBJ2-3 . TRBV7-8 CASSRDLLWDTQYF TGTGCCAGCAGCCGGGACTTGCTCTGGGATACGCAGTATTTT
few TRBJ1-5 . TRBV4-1 CASSQEIQQGTVKWNQPQHF TGCGCCAGCAGCCAAGAAATTCAGCAGGGTACGGTTAAGTGGAATCAGCCCCAGCATTTT
. TRBJ2-3 TRBD2 TRBV15 CATSKSSGGSTDTQYF TGTGCCACCAGCAAATCTAGCGGGGGGTCCACAGATACGCAGTATTTT
. TRBJ2-1 . TRBV11-2 CASSLYGTHGFYNEQFF TGTGCCAGCAGCTTATATGGCACCCATGGGTTCTACAATGAGCAGTTCTTC
few TRBJ2-5 . TRBV7-6 CASSSSGTFVETQYF TGTGCCAGCAGCTCGTCGGGCACCTTCGTGGAGACCCAGTACTTC
many TRBJ2-3 . TRBV6-2/TRBV6-3 CASRLGSPDTQYF TGTGCCAGCAGGCTAGGTAGCCCAGATACGCAGTATTTT
few TRBJ2-2 . TRBV6-2/TRBV6-3 CASSLMNTGELFF TGTGCCAGCAGTTTAATGAACACCGGGGAGCTGTTTTTT
few TRBJ1-1 . TRBV9 CASSVAWGNTEAFF TGTGCCAGCAGCGTAGCTTGGGGGAACACTGAAGCTTTCTTT
. TRBJ1-2 . TRBV6-1 CASSPGGADGYTF TGTGCCAGCAGCCCGGGGGGGGCGGATGGCTACACCTTC
few TRBJ1-2 TRBD1 TRBV5-5 CASSYEDRVNYGYTF TGTGCCAGCAGCTATGAAGACAGGGTAAACTATGGCTACACCTTC
many TRBJ2-5 TRBD2 TRBV5-6 CASSSTSGGRQETQYF TGTGCCAGCAGCTCCACTAGCGGGGGCAGGCAAGAGACCCAGTACTTC
. TRBJ1-2 . TRBV6-5 CASSYSVGGGYTF TGTGCCAGCAGTTACTCGGTCGGCGGTGGCTACACCTTC
few TRBJ2-1 TRBD2 TRBV12-3/TRBV12-4 CASSQPLTSREQFF TGTGCCAGCAGCCAACCCTTGACTAGCCGCGAGCAGTTCTTC
many TRBJ2-3 TRBD2 TRBV11-2 CASSLDSRPGLADYGTDTQYF TGTGCCAGCAGCTTAGACTCCCGCCCGGGACTAGCGGATTACGGCACAGATACGCAGTATTTT
few TRBJ2-2 TRBD2 TRBV6-4 CASSDREGSPVNGELFF TGTGCCAGCAGTGACCGGGAGGGGTCCCCCGTCAACGGGGAGCTGTTTTTT
few TRBJ1-2 . TRBV13 CASSLGNRFYGYTF TGTGCCAGCAGCTTAGGGAACAGATTCTATGGCTACACCTTC
few TRBJ2-1 TRBD1 TRBV4-1 CASSVGRGGQGDTPGAFF TGCGCCAGCAGCGTAGGAAGGGGGGGACAGGGGGATACTCCGGGGGCGTTCTTC
few TRBJ1-6 . TRBV5-1 CASSLTGTTNSPLHF TGCGCCAGCAGCCTAACCGGGACGACGAATTCACCCCTCCACTTT
few TRBJ1-1 . TRBV12-3/TRBV12-4 CASAFGPNTEAFF TGTGCCAGCGCGTTCGGGCCGAACACTGAAGCTTTCTTT
few TRBJ2-1 . TRBV4-1 CASSQVGLRLYNEQFF TGCGCCAGCAGCCAAGTAGGACTAAGATTGTACAATGAGCAGTTCTTC
. TRBJ1-3 . TRBV11-3 CASSPRDWSSGNTIYF TGTGCCAGCAGCCCTCGGGACTGGAGCTCTGGAAACACCATATATTTT
many TRBJ1-2 . TRBV20-1 CSVLDSSFNYGYTF TGCAGTGTTCTGGACAGCTCTTTTAACTATGGCTACACCTTC
. TRBJ2-1 TRBD2 TRBV9 CASSVGSSGGAEQFF TGTGCCAGCAGCGTAGGGTCTAGCGGGGGGGCTGAGCAGTTCTTC
many TRBJ2-2 TRBD2 TRBV7-8 CASSARSGGNGELFF TGTGCCAGCAGCGCGCGTAGCGGGGGGAACGGGGAGCTGTTTTTT
. TRBJ2-1 TRBD2 TRBV4-1 CASSYIAGGLDNEQFF TGCGCCAGCAGCTATATAGCGGGGGGGCTGGACAATGAGCAGTTCTTC
many TRBJ1-5 . TRBV12-3/TRBV12-4 CASSLGQSPDQPQHF TGTGCCAGCAGTTTAGGGCAGTCCCCCGATCAGCCCCAGCATTTT
. TRBJ1-5 TRBD1 TRBV7-9 CASSRTGTGPRQPQHF TGTGCCAGCAGCCGTACCGGGACAGGGCCGAGACAGCCCCAGCATTTT
. TRBJ1-1 . TRBV29-1 CSVVRTEAFF TGCAGCGTTGTTCGCACTGAAGCTTTCTTT
many TRBJ1-1 . TRBV6-4 CASSEGGEDTEAFF TGTGCCAGCAGTGAAGGGGGGGAGGACACTGAAGCTTTCTTT
many TRBJ2-5 . TRBV11-2 CASSFFRDKQETQYF TGTGCCAGCAGCTTTTTCCGGGACAAACAAGAGACCCAGTACTTC
. TRBJ2-3 . TRBV5-4 CASSMGTSSTDTQYF TGTGCCAGCAGCATGGGGACGTCTAGCACAGATACGCAGTATTTT
. TRBJ2-5 . TRBV27 CASSWLTSQETQYF TGTGCCAGCAGTTGGCTAACCTCCCAAGAGACCCAGTACTTC
few TRBJ1-2 . TRBV4-3 CASSQEEADYGYTF TGCGCCAGCAGCCAGGAGGAGGCGGACTATGGCTACACCTTC
few TRBJ1-1 . TRBV27 CASRQLGSNTEAFF TGTGCCAGCAGGCAACTAGGGTCTAACACTGAAGCTTTCTTT